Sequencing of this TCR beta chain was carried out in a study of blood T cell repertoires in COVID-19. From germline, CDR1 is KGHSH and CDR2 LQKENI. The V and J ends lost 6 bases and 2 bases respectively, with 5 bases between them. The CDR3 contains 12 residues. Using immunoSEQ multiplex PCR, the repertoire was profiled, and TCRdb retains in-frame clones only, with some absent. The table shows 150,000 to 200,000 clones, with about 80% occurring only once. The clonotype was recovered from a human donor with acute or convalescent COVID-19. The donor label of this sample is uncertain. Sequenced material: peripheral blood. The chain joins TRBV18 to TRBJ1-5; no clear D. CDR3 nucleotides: TGTGCCAGCTCCGGGGGCAATCAGCCCCAGCATTTT. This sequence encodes CASSGGNQPQHF.